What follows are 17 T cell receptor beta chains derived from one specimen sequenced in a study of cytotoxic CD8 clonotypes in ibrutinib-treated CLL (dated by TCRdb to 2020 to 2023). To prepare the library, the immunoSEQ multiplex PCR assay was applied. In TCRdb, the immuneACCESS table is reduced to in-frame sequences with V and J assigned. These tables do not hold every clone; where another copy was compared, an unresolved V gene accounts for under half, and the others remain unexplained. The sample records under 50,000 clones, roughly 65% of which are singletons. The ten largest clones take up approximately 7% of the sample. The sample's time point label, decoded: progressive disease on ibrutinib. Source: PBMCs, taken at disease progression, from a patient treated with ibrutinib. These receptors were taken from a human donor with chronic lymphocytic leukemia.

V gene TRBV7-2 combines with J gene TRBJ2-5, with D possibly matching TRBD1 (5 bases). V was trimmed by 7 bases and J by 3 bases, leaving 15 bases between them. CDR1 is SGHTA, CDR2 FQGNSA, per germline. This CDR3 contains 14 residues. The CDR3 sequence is CASTKRGYKETQYF. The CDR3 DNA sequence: TGTGCCAGCACCAAAAGGGGCTACAAAGAGACCCAGTACTTC.

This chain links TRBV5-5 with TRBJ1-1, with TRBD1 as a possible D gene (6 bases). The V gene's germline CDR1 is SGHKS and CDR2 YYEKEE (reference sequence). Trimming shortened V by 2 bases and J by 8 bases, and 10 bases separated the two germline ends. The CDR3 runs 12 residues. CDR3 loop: CASSFFDREAFF. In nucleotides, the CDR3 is TGTGCCAGCAGCTTCTTTGACAGGGAAGCTTTCTTT.

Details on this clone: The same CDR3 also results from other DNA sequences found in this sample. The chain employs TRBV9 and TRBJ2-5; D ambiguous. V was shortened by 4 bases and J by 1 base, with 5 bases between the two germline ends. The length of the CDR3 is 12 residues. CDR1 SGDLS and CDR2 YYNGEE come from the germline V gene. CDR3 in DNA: TGTGCCAGCAGCCCCAGCCAAGAGACCCAGTACTTC. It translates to CASSPSQETQYF.

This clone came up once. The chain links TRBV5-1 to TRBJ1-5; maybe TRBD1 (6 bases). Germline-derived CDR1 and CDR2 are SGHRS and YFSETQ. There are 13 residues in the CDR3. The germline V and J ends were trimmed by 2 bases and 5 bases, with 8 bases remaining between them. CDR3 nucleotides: TGCGCCAGCAGCTTACAGGGAGATCAGCCCCAGCATTTT. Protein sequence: CASSLQGDQPQHF.

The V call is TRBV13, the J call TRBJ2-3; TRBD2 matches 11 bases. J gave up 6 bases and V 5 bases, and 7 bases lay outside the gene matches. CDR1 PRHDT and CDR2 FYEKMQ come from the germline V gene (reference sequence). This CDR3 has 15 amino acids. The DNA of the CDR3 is TGTGCCAGCAGCCGTCTAGCGGGAGGAAGCGATACGCAGTATTTT. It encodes CASSRLAGGSDTQYF. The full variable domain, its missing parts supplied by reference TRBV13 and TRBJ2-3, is AAGVIQSPRHLIKEKRETATLKCYPIPRHDTVYWYQQGPGQDPQFLISFYEKMQSDKGSIPDRFSAQQFSDYHSELNMSSLELGDSALYFCASSRLAGGSDTQYFGPGTRLTVL.

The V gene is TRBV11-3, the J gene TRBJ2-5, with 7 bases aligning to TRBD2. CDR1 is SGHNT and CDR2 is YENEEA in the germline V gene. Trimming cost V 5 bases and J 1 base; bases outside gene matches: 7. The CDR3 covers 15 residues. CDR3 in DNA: TGTGCCAGCAGCCCCCGGGACTACCCCCAAGAGACCCAGTACTTC. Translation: CASSPRDYPQETQYF. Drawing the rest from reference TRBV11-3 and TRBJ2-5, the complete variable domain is EAGVVQSPRYKIIEKKQPVAFWCNPISGHNTLYWYLQNLGQGPELLIRYENEEAVDDSQLPKDRFSAERLKGVDSTLKIQPAELGDSAVYLCASSPRDYPQETQYFGPGTRLLVL.

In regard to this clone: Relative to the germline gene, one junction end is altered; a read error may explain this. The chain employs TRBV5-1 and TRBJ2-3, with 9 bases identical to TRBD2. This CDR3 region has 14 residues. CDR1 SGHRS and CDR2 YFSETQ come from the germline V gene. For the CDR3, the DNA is TGCGCCAGCAGCTCCGGGACTAGCATAGATACGCAGTATTTT. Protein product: CASSSGTSIDTQYF.

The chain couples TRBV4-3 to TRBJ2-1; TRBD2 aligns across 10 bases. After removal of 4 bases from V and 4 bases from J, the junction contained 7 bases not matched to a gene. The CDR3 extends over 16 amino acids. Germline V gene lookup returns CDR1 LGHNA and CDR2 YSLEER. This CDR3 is CASSRTSGGAYNEQFF. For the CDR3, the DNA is TGCGCCAGCAGCCGGACTAGCGGAGGGGCTTACAATGAGCAGTTCTTC.

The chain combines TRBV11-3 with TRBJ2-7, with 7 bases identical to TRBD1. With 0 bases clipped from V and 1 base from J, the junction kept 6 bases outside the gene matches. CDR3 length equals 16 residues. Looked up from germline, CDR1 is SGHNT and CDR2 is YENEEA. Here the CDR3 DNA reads TGTGCCAGCAGCTTAGATACGGCAGGGGGATCCTACGAGCAGTACTTC. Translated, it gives CASSLDTAGGSYEQYF.

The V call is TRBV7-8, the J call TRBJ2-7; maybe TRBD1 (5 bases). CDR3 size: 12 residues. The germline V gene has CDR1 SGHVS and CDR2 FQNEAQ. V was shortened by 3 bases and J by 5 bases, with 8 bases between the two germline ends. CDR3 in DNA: TGTGCCAGCAGCTTTACAGGAAACGAGCAGTACTTC. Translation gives CASSFTGNEQYF.

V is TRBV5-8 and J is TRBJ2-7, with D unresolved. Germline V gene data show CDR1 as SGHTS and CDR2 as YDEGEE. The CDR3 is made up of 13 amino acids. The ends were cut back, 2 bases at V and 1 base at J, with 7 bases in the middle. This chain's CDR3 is CASSFGSSYEQYF. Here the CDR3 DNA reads TGTGCCAGCAGCTTCGGGTCTTCCTACGAGCAGTACTTC.

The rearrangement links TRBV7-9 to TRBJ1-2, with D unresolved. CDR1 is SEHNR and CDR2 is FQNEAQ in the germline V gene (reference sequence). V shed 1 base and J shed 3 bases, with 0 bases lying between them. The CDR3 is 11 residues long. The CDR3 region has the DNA TGTGCCAGCAGCTTAGACTATGGCTACACCTTC. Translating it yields CASSLDYGYTF.

CDR3 bases: TGTGCCAGCAATGGTGAGAACTATGGCTACACCTTC. Residues: CASNGENYGYTF. The rearrangement uses TRBV6-1 and TRBJ1-2; D is unclear. The V and J ends lost 7 bases and 2 bases respectively, with 8 bases between them. The CDR3 consists of 12 residues. CDR1 and CDR2 (germline): MNHNS, SASEGT.

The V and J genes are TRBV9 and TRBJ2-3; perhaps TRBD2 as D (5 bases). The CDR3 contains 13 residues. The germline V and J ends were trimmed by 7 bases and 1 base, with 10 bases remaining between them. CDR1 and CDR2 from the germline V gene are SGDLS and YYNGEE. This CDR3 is CASRGTGTDTQYF. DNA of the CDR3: TGTGCCAGCCGGGGAACGGGCACAGATACGCAGTATTTT. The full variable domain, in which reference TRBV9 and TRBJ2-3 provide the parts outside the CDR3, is DSGVTQTPKHLITATGQRVTLRCSPRSGDLSVYWYQQSLDQGLQFLIQYYNGEERAKGNILERFSAQQFPDLHSELNLSSLELGDSALYFCASRGTGTDTQYFGPGTRLTVL.

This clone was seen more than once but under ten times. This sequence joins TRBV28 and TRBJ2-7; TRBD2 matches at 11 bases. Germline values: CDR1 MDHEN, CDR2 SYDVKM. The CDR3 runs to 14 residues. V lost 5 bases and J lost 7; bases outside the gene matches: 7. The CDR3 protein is CASSATSGSREQYF. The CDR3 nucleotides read TGTGCCAGCAGTGCTACTAGCGGGAGTAGGGAGCAGTACTTC.

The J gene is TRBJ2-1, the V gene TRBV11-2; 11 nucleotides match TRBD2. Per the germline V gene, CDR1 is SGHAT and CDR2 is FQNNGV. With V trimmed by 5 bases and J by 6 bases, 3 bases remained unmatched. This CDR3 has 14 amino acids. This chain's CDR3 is CASSPLAGGNEQFF. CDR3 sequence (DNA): TGTGCCAGCAGCCCCCTAGCGGGAGGCAATGAGCAGTTCTTC.

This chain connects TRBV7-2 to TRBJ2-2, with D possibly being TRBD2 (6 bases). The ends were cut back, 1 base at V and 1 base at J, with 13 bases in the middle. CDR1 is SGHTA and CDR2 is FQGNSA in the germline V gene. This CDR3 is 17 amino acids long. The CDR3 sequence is CASSLDSAGLNTGELFF. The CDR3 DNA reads TGTGCCAGCAGCTTAGATTCTGCGGGATTGAACACCGGGGAGCTGTTTTTT.